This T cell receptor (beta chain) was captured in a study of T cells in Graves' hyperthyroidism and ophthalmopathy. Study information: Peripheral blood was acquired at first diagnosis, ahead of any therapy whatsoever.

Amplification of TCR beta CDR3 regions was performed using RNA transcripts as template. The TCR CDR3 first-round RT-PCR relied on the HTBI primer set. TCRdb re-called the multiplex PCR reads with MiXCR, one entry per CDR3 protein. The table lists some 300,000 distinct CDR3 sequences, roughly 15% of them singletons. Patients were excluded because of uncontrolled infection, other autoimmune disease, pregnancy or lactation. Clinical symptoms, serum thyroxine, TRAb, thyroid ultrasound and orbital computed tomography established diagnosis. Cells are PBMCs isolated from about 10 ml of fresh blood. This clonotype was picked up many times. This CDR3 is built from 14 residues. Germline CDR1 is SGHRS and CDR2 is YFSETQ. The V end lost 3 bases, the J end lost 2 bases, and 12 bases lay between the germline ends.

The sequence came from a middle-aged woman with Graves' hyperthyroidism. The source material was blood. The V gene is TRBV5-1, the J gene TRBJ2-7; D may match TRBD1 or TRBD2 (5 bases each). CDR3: CASSYHGDPYEQYF. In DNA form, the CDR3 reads TGCGCCAGCAGCTATCACGGGGACCCCTACGAGCAGTACTTC.